This TCR beta chain originates from a study of CD8+ T cells in alopecia areata. Study overall: Treatment ran 6 to 18 months, with 6 months of follow-up afterward. Using the percentage of affected scalp area, treated patients' severity was scored. Study observations and caveats: It was observed that many expanded lesional clones persisted in scalp and blood during tofacitinib.

cDNA serving as the sequencing template came from extracted, reverse transcribed RNA. Measured with immunoSEQ multiplex PCR; TCRdb has only the in-frame clones, and not every one. The sample lists some 190,000 clones, about three fifths occurring once. To note about this clone: As yet, its antigen is unknown.

CDR1 is KGHSH and CDR2 is LQKENI in the germline V gene. Trimming removed 4 bases from V and 0 bases from J, with 16 bases in between. The CDR3 is 16 residues long. Noted treatment: oral pan-JAK inhibitor, 5-10 mg twice daily. The sequences come from CD4+ T cells sorted from blood, collected at week 4, from a patient treated with tofacitinib. This rearrangement joins TRBV18 to TRBJ2-7, with D unresolved. The TCR comes from a human donor with alopecia areata. CDR3 nucleotide sequence: TGTGCCAGCTCACTTTTCCATGCAGCGAGCTCCTACGAGCAGTACTTC. Amino acids: CASSLFHAASSYEQYF.